The entry that follows covers one T cell receptor (beta chain) sequence. The data originate from a study of identifying expanded T cells in peripheral blood. Germline loops: CDR1 MNHNS, CDR2 SASEGT. The CDR3 has 13 amino acids. The V end lost 6 bases, the J end lost 1 base, and 9 bases lay between the germline ends. Data came from immunoSEQ multiplex PCR; TCRdb stores just in-frame clones and leaves some out. The sample lists around 100,000 clones; over 70% were seen once. The chain employs TRBV6-1 and TRBJ2-5, with D perhaps matching TRBD1 (6 bases). This clonotype was obtained from a person aged 18 to 75 in good health. The source material was blood. The CDR3 DNA sequence: TGTGCCAGCAGCACAGGGTCCCAAGAGACCCAGTACTTC. Translating it yields CASSTGSQETQYF.